The next 17 T cell receptor beta chains were all read from a single sample in a study of blood T cell repertoires in COVID-19. Generated by immunoSEQ multiplex PCR, the TCRdb table keeps only in-frame clones and is missing some. The sample lists about 80,000 clones; around 88% were seen once. The specimen was peripheral blood. Every receptor here comes from a woman at least 80 years old with acute or convalescent COVID-19.

J is TRBJ2-3 and V is TRBV7-2, with D possibly being TRBD2 (5 bases). Germline V gives CDR1 SGHTA, CDR2 FQGNSA. This CDR3 comprises 13 residues. The V end lost 7 bases, the J end lost 8 bases, and 16 bases lay between the germline ends. The CDR3 nucleotides read TGTGCCAGCACCTCGAGCTTCGCGGGTACGCAGTATTTT. It specifies CASTSSFAGTQYF.

This chain uses TRBV30 with TRBJ1-6, with 9 bases fitting TRBD1. The V gene's germline CDR1 is GTSNPN and CDR2 SVGIG (reference sequence). V shed 1 base and J 9 bases; nucleotides not matched to a gene: 7. CDR3 length equals 15 residues. Here the CDR3 DNA reads TGTGCCTGGAGTGCCTCCGGGACAGGGAGTTCACCCCTCCACTTT. It codes for CAWSASGTGSSPLHF.

The V and J genes are TRBV5-4 and TRBJ2-7; D may be TRBD1 (6 bases). Deletions cut 2 bases from V and 0 bases from J, with 12 bases between. The germline CDR1 and CDR2 sequences are SGHNT and YYREEE (reference sequence). The CDR3 runs to 15 residues. This CDR3 reads CASSLLGANSYEQYF. The CDR3 nucleotides read TGTGCCAGCAGCTTACTGGGGGCGAACTCCTACGAGCAGTACTTC.

V and J are TRBV6-2 or TRBV6-3 and TRBJ2-2, with TRBD2 identical over 10 bases. Germline loops: CDR1 MNHEY, CDR2 SVGEGT. The CDR3 loop spans 18 amino acids. Trimming removed 4 bases from V and 8 bases from J; junction bases left unmatched: 16. The chain's CDR3 is CASSSHNLELAGKGELFF. In DNA form, the CDR3 reads TGTGCCAGCAGTTCACATAATTTAGAACTAGCGGGAAAGGGGGAGCTGTTTTTT.

The chain recombines TRBV4-3 with TRBJ1-6; D remains ambiguous. CDR3 length: 16 residues. Trimming pared 4 bases from V and 8 bases from J, leaving 18 bases between. CDR1 LGHNA and CDR2 YSLEER come from the germline V gene. CDR3 sequence reads: CASSRNPSAGDSPLHF. The CDR3, as DNA: TGCGCCAGCAGCCGAAATCCCTCGGCCGGAGATTCACCCCTCCACTTT.

The chain combines TRBV27 with TRBJ2-4; possibly TRBD2 for D (5 bases). With 5 bases removed from V and 6 bases from J, the gap between germline ends came to 14 bases. The CDR3 runs to 14 residues. Germline V gene sequence: CDR1 MNHEY, CDR2 SMNVEV (reference sequence). The CDR3 coding sequence is TGTGCCAGCAGTACGGGAACTCAGGCAAACATTCAGTACTTC. It specifies CASSTGTQANIQYF.

The rearrangement links TRBV25-1 to TRBJ2-2; D perhaps matches TRBD1 (5 bases). The CDR3 runs to 15 residues. Germline CDR1 and CDR2: MGHDK and SYGVNS. V lost 4 bases, J lost 3 bases, and 12 bases lay in between. CDR3 nucleotides: TGTGCCAGCAGTGGTCTGCAGGGTTACACCGGGGAGCTGTTTTTT. Protein sequence: CASSGLQGYTGELFF.

V and J are TRBV3-1 (or the pseudogene TRBV3-2) and TRBJ2-3; 9 bases agree with TRBD2. V gave up 5 bases and J gave up 4 bases; unmatched junction bases: 16. The CDR3 runs 18 residues. CDR1 LGHDT and CDR2 YNNKEL come from the germline V gene (reference sequence). CDR3 coding DNA: TGTGCCAGCAGCTCAAATCGGGGTGGCGGGGGGGTACCAGATACGCAGTATTTT. Encoded protein: CASSSNRGGGGVPDTQYF.

This clone was seen only a few times. This sequence joins TRBV11-3 and TRBJ2-1, with 11 bases fitting TRBD2. Germline V gene data show CDR1 as SGHNT and CDR2 as YENEEA. The CDR3 runs 17 residues. V lost 1 base and J lost 4; bases outside the gene matches: 6. The CDR3 spells CASSLGLAGGAYNEQFF. CDR3 coding DNA: TGTGCCAGCAGCTTAGGGCTAGCGGGAGGAGCTTACAATGAGCAGTTCTTC.

CDR3 region: CATPSGLLRTGELFF. In DNA form, the CDR3 reads TGTGCCACCCCTAGCGGACTATTACGAACCGGGGAGCTGTTTTTT. The V gene is TRBV18, the J gene TRBJ2-2; 7 bases line up with TRBD2. Trimming took 10 bases from V and 5 from J; bases not matched to a gene: 13. The CDR3 length is 15 residues. Germline CDR1 reads KGHSH; CDR2 reads LQKENI.

The J gene is TRBJ2-1, the V gene TRBV11-1; D possibly corresponds to TRBD2 (5 bases). This CDR3 is 15 amino acids long. Germline V lookup: CDR1 SGHAT, CDR2 FQDESV (reference sequence). The V end lost 2 bases, the J end lost 0 bases, and 8 bases lay between the germline ends. The CDR3 DNA reads as TGTGCCAGCAGCTTAACCCGGGACTCCTACAATGAGCAGTTCTTC. Protein product: CASSLTRDSYNEQFF. Complete variable domain (other parts from reference TRBV11-1 and TRBJ2-1): EAEVAQSPRYKITEKSQAVAFWCDPISGHATLYWYRQILGQGPELLVQFQDESVVDDSQLPKDRFSAERLKGVDSTLKIQPAELGDSAMYLCASSLTRDSYNEQFFGPGTRLTVL.

The chain joins TRBV9 to TRBJ1-1; 7 bases are shared with TRBD1. Germline CDR1 SGDLS, CDR2 YYNGEE. The CDR3 runs 14 residues. Trimming at V came to 3 bases and at J to 4 bases, leaving 6 bases not matched to a gene. The CDR3 DNA reads as TGTGCCAGCAGCGGAACAGGGGTCTCCACTGAAGCTTTCTTT. Translated, it gives CASSGTGVSTEAFF. Filled out from reference TRBV9 and TRBJ1-1, the complete variable domain reads DSGVTQTPKHLITATGQRVTLRCSPRSGDLSVYWYQQSLDQGLQFLIQYYNGEERAKGNILERFSAQQFPDLHSELNLSSLELGDSALYFCASSGTGVSTEAFFGQGTRLTVV.

V gene TRBV19 combines with J gene TRBJ2-1; possible D gene TRBD1, 7 bases. The CDR3 length is 16 residues. From germline, CDR1 is LNHDA and CDR2 SQIVND (reference sequence). Trimming cost V 3 bases and J 3 bases, with 15 bases left between them. CDR3 coding DNA: TGTGCCAGTAGTATCTGGGGCAGGGGGGACTACAATGAGCAGTTCTTC. Amino acid sequence: CASSIWGRGDYNEQFF.

The CDR3 sequence: CASSEVGQGYSYNSPLHF. In DNA form, the CDR3 reads TGTGCCAGCAGTGAAGTCGGACAGGGCTACTCCTATAATTCACCCCTCCACTTT. The chain combines TRBV6-1 with TRBJ1-6; 8 nucleotides align to TRBD1. Germline V gives CDR1 MNHNS, CDR2 SASEGT. Losses at the gene ends were 1 base for V and 0 bases for J; bases not matched to a gene: 5. The CDR3 runs to 18 residues.

The chain joins TRBV9 to TRBJ2-1, with TRBD1 matching over 7 bases. Germline-derived CDR1 and CDR2 are SGDLS and YYNGEE. The length of the CDR3 is 15 residues. Losses at the gene ends were 0 bases for V and 4 bases for J; bases not matched to a gene: 4. This CDR3 reads CASSVAQGSYNEQFF. CDR3 nucleotides: TGTGCCAGCAGCGTAGCACAGGGGTCATACAATGAGCAGTTCTTC.

This clone was observed at least ten times. V and J are TRBV7-9 and TRBJ1-3; D might be TRBD1 (6 bases). V dropped 5 bases and J dropped 8 bases, with 19 bases sitting between them. This CDR3 is 15 amino acids long. Looked up from germline, CDR1 is SEHNR and CDR2 is FQNEAQ (reference sequence). As DNA, the CDR3 is TGTGCCAGCAGCCCCCCAGGCAGGGGTGGGGACACCATATATTTT. Protein product: CASSPPGRGGDTIYF.

The gene calls are TRBV19 and TRBJ2-1; D possibly corresponds to TRBD2 (5 bases). The CDR3 sequence is 16 residues long. Between the trimmed V and J ends, which lost 4 bases and 2 bases, there was a span of 15 bases. CDR1 is LNHDA and CDR2 is SQIVND in the germline V gene (reference sequence). The CDR3 DNA is TGTGCCAGTAGTAACCGGGAAAGGTCACCCTACAATGAGCAGTTCTTC. Translation: CASSNRERSPYNEQFF.